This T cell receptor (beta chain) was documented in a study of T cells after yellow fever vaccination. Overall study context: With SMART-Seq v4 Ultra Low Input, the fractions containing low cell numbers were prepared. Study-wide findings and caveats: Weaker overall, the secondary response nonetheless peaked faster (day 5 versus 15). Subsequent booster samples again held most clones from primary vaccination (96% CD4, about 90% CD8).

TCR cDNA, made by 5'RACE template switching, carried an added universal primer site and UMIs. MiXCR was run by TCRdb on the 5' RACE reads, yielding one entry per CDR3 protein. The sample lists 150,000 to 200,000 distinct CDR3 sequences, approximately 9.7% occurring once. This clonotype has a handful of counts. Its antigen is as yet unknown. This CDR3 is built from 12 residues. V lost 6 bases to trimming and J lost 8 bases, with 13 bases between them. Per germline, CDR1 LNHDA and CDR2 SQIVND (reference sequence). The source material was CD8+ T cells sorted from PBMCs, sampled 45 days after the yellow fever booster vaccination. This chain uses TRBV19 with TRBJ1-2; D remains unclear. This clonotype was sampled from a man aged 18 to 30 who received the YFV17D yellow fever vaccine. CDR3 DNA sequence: TGTGCCAGTAGGGAAACCCGGAGGGGCTACACCTTC. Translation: CASRETRRGYTF.